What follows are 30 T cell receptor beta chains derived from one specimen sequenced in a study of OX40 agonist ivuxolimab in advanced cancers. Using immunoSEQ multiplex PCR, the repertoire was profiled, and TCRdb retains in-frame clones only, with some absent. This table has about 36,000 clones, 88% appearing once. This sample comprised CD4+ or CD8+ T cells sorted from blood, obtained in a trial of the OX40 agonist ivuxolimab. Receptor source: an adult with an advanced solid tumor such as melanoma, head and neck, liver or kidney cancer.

CDR3 in DNA: TGTGCCAGCAGGAGACTAGCGGGACCTCACGGGACTACCTACGAGCAGTACTTC. It translates to CASRRLAGPHGTTYEQYF. This chain uses TRBV5-6 with TRBJ2-7; the match to TRBD2 covers 11 bases. Germline loops: CDR1 SGHDT, CDR2 YYEEEE. This CDR3 is built from 18 residues. V lost 5 bases and J lost 2; bases outside the gene matches: 15. Filled out from reference TRBV5-6 and TRBJ2-7, the complete variable domain reads DAGVTQSPTHLIKTRGQQVTLRCSPKSGHDTVSWYQQALGQGPQFIFQYYEEEERQRGNFPDRFSGHQFPNYSSELNVNALLLGDSALYLCASRRLAGPHGTTYEQYFGPGTRLTVT.

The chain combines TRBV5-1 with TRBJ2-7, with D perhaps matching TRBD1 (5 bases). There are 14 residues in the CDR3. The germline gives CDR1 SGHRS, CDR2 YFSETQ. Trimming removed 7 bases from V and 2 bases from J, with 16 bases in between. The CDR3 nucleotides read TGCGCCAGCCGAATGAAGACAGCCACCTACGAGCAGTACTTC. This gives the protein CASRMKTATYEQYF.

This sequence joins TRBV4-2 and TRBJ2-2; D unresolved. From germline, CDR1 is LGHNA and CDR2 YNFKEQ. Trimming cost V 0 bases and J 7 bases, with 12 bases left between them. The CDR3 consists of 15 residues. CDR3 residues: CASSQDLSVSGELFF. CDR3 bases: TGTGCCAGCAGCCAAGATCTCTCCGTAAGCGGGGAGCTGTTTTTT.

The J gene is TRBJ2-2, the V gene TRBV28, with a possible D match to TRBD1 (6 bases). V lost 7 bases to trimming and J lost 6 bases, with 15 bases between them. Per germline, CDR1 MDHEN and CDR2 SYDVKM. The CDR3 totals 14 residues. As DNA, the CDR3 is TGTGCCAGCATTGGAGCAGGGGTCCCCGGGGAGCTGTTTTTT. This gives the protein CASIGAGVPGELFF.

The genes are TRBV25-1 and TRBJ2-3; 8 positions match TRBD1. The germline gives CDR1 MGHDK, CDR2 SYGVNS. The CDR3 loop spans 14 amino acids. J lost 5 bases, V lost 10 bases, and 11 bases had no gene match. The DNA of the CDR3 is TGTGCCACAGGAGGCAGGGGGCATCAAGATACGCAGTATTTT. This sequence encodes CATGGRGHQDTQYF.

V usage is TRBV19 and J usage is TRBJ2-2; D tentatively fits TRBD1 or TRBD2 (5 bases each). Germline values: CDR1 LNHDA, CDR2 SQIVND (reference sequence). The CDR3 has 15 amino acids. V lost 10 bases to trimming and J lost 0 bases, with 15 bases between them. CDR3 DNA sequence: TGTGCCACGCTTCCCGGGACGGCGAACACCGGGGAGCTGTTTTTT. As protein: CATLPGTANTGELFF.

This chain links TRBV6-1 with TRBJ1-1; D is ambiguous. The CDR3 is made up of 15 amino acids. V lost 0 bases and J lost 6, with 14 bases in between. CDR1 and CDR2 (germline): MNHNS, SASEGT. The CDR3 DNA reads TGTGCCAGCAGTGAAGCCGCAGGCTACTTCGCTGAAGCTTTCTTT. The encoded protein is CASSEAAGYFAEAFF.

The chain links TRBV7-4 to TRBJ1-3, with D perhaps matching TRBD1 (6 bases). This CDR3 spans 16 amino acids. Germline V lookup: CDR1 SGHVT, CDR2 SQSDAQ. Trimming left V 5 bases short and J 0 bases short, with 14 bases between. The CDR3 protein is CASSKTGHRSGNTIYF. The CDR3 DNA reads TGTGCCAGCAGCAAAACGGGACATCGCTCTGGAAACACCATATATTTT.

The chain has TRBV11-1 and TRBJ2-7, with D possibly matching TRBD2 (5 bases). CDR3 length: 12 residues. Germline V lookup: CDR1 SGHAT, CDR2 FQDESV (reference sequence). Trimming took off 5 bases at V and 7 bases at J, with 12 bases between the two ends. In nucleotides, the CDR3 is TGTGCCAGCAGCCCCGACCGAGGGGAGCAGTACTTC. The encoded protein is CASSPDRGEQYF. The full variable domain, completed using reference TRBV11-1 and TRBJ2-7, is EAEVAQSPRYKITEKSQAVAFWCDPISGHATLYWYRQILGQGPELLVQFQDESVVDDSQLPKDRFSAERLKGVDSTLKIQPAELGDSAMYLCASSPDRGEQYFGPGTRLTVT.

CDR3 DNA: TGTGCCATCGGGGGGACAGCCGTAGAGACCCAGTACTTC. Encoded protein: CAIGGTAVETQYF. V and J are TRBV10-3 and TRBJ2-5; tentatively, D is TRBD1 (7 bases). The CDR3 covers 13 residues. Between the trimmed V and J ends, which lost 8 bases and 4 bases, there was a span of 14 bases. CDR1 and CDR2 from the germline V gene are ENHRY and SYGVKD.

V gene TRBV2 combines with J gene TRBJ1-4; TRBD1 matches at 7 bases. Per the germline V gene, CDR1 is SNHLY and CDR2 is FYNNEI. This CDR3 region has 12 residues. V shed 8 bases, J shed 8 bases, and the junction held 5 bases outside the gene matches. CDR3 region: CASARDREKLFF. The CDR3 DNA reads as TGTGCCAGCGCCCGGGACAGAGAAAAACTGTTTTTT. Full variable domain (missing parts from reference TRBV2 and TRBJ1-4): EPEVTQTPSHQVTQMGQEVILRCVPISNHLYFYWYRQILGQKVEFLVSFYNNEISEKSEIFDDQFSVERPDGSNFTLKIRSTKLEDSAMYFCASARDREKLFFGSGTQLSVL.

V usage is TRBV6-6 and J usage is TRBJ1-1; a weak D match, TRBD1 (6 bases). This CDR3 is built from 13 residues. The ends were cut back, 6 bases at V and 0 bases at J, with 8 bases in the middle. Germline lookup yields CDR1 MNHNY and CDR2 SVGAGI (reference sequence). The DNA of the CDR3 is TGTGCCAGCAGGGACAGAATGAACACTGAAGCTTTCTTT. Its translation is CASRDRMNTEAFF.

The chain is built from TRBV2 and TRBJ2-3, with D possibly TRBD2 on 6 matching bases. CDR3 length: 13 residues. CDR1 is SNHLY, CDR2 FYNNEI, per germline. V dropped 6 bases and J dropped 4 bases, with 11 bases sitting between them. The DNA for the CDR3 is TGTGCCAGCAGCCGGGACTTACCAGATACGCAGTATTTT. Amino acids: CASSRDLPDTQYF. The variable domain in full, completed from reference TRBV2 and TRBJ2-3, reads EPEVTQTPSHQVTQMGQEVILRCVPISNHLYFYWYRQILGQKVEFLVSFYNNEISEKSEIFDDQFSVERPDGSNFTLKIRSTKLEDSAMYFCASSRDLPDTQYFGPGTRLTVL.

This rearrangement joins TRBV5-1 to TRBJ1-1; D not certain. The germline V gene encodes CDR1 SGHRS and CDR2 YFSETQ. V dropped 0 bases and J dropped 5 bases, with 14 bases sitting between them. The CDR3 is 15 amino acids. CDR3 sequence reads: CASSLVGSGGTEAFF. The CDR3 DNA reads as TGCGCCAGCAGCTTGGTAGGCAGCGGTGGGACTGAAGCTTTCTTT.

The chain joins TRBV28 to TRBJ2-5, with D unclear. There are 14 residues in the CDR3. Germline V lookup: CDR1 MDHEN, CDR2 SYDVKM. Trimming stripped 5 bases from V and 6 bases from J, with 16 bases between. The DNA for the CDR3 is TGTGCCAGCAGTGAGATCTTGGGGAAACAGACCCAGTACTTC. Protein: CASSEILGKQTQYF.

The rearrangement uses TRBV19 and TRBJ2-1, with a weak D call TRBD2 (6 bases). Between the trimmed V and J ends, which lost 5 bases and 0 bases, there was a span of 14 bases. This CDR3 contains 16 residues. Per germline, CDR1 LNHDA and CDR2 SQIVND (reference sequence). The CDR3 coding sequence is TGTGCCAGTAGTTTCAGCGGGCGGAGCTCCTACAATGAGCAGTTCTTC. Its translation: CASSFSGRSSYNEQFF. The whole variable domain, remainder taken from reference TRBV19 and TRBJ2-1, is DGGITQSPKYLFRKEGQNVTLSCEQNLNHDAMYWYRQDPGQGLRLIYYSQIVNDFQKGDIAEGYSVSREKKESFPLTVTSAQKNPTAFYLCASSFSGRSSYNEQFFGPGTRLTVL.

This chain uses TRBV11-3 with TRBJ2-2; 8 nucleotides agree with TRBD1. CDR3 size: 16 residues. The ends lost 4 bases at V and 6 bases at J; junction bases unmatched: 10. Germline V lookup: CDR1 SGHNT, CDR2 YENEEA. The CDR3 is CASSYRDRFNAGELFF. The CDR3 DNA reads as TGTGCCAGCAGCTACCGGGACAGGTTTAACGCCGGGGAGCTGTTTTTT.

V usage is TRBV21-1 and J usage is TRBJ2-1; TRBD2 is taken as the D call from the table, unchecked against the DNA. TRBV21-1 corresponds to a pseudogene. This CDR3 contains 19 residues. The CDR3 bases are TGTGCCAGCAGCAAAGAAACGGGGAGACTAGCTAGCTCCTACAATGAGCAGTTCTTC. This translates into CASSKETGRLASSYNEQFF.

The CDR3 here is CASSNPRGSTQETQYF. The CDR3 DNA is TGTGCCAGTAGTAATCCTCGGGGCAGTACCCAAGAGACCCAGTACTTC. The chain is built from TRBV19 and TRBJ2-5; D may match TRBD1 or TRBD2 (5 bases each). V was cut by 4 bases and J by 1 base, with 16 bases left in between. The CDR3 runs to 16 residues. CDR1 and CDR2 from the germline V gene are LNHDA and SQIVND (reference sequence).

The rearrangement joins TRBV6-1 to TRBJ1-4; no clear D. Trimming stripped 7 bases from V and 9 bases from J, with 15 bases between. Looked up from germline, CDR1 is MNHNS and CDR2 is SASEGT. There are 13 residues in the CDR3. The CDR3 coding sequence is TGTGCCAGCAACCAGGAGTTTGAGCAAAAACTGTTTTTT. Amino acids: CASNQEFEQKLFF.

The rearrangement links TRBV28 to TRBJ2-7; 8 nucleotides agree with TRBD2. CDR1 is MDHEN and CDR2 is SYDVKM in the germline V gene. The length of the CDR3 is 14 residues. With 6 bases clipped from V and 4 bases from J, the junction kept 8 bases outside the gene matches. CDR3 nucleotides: TGTGCCAGCAGAGGACTAGCTCCTATTTACGAGCAGTACTTC. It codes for CASRGLAPIYEQYF.

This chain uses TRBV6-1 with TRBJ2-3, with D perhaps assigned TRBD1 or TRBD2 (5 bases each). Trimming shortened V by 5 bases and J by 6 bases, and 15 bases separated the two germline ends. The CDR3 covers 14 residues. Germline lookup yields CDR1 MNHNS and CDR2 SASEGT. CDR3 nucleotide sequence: TGTGCCAGCAGTCTCGGGCAGGGACGGGATACGCAGTATTTT. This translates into CASSLGQGRDTQYF.

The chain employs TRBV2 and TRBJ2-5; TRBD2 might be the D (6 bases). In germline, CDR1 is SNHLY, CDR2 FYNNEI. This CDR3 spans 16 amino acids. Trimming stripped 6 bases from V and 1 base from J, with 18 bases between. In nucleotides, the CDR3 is TGTGCCAGCAGGTCCTCAAGACTAGGGAGCCAAGAGACCCAGTACTTC. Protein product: CASRSSRLGSQETQYF.

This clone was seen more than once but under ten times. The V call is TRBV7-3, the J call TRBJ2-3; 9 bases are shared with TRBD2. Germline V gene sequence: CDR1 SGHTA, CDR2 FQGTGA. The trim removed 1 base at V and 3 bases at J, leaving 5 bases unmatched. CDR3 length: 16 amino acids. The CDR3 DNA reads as TGTGCCAGCAGCTTAAATGGCGCGGGAGGGACAGATACGCAGTATTTT. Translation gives CASSLNGAGGTDTQYF.

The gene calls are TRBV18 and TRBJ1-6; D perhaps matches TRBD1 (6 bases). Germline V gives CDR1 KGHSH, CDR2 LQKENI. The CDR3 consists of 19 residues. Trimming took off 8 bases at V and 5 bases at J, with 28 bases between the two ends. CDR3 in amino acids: CASTQNTGRKGRDNSPLHF. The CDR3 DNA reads TGTGCCAGCACCCAAAATACAGGGCGCAAAGGTCGTGATAATTCACCCCTCCACTTT.

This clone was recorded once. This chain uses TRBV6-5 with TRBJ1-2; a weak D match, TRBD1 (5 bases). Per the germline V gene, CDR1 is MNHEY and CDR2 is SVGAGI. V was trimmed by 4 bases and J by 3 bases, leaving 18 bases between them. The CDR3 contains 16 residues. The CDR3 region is CASSFDSMSAHYGYTF. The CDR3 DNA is TGTGCCAGCAGTTTCGACAGTATGTCGGCCCACTATGGCTACACCTTC.

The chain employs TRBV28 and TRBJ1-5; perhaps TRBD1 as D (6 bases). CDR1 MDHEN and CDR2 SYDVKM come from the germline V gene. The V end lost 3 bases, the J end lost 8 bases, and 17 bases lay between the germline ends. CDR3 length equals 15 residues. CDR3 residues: CASSLPGVSSKPQHF. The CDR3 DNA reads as TGTGCCAGCAGTTTGCCAGGGGTGAGTAGTAAGCCCCAGCATTTT.

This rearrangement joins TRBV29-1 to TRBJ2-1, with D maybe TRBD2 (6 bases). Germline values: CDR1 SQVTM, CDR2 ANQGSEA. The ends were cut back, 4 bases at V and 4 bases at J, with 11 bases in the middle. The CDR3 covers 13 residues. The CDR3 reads CSVAGLNYNEQFF. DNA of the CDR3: TGCAGCGTTGCTGGACTAAATTACAATGAGCAGTTCTTC.

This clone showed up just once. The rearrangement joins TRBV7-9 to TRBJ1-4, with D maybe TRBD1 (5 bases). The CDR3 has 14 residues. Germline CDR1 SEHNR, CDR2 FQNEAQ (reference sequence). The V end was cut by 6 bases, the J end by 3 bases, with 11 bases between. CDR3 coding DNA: TGTGCCAGCAGTCGACAGAGCTCTAATGAAAAACTGTTTTTT. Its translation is CASSRQSSNEKLFF.

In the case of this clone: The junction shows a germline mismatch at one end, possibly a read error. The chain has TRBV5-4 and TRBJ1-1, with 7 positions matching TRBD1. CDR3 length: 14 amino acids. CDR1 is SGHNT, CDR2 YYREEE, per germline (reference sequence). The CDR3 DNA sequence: TGTGCCAGCAGCTTGGTAGGGGGCCCGCCTGAAACTTTCTTT. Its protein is CASSLVGGPPETFF. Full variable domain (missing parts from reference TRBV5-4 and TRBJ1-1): ETGVTQSPTHLIKTRGQQVTLRCSSQSGHNTVSWYQQALGQGPQFIFQYYREEENGRGNFPPRFSGLQFPNYSSELNVNALELDDSALYLCASSLVGGPPETFFGQGTRLTVV.